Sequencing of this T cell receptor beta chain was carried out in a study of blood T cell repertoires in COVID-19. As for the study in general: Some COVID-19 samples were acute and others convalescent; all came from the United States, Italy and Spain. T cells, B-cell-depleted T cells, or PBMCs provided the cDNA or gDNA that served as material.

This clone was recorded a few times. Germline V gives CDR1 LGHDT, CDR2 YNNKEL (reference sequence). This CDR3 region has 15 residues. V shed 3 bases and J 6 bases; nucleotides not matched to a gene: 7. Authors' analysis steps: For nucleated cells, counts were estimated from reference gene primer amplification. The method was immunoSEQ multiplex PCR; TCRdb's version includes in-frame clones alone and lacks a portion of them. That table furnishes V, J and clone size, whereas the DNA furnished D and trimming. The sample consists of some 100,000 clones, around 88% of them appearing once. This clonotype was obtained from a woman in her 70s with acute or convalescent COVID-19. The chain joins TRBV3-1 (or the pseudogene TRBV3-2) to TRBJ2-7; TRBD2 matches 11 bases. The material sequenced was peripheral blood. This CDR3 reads CASSHTLAGGIEQYF. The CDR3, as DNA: TGTGCCAGCAGCCATACGCTAGCGGGAGGAATCGAGCAGTACTTC.